Presented here are 14 T cell receptor beta chains from one specimen sequenced in a study of cytomegalovirus exposure and HLA in healthy donors. Researchers ran the PCR with 60 Vbeta and 13 Jbeta primers. Assay used: immunoSEQ multiplex PCR; TCRdb lists only in-frame clones, some missing. The sample records 100,000 or so clones, roughly 77% being singletons. Sequencing was carried out using PBMCs. These receptors came from a human donor in good health.

For the CDR3, the DNA is TGTGCCTGGAGTGCCGCCATTGGGACACGGGGAAACACCATATATTTT. It yields the protein CAWSAAIGTRGNTIYF. The genes are TRBV30 and TRBJ1-3, with D possibly matching TRBD1 (6 bases). Deletions cut 1 base from V and 4 bases from J, with 17 bases between. The germline gives CDR1 GTSNPN, CDR2 SVGIG (reference sequence). The CDR3 has 16 amino acids. Full variable domain (missing parts from reference TRBV30 and TRBJ1-3): SQTIHQWPATLVQPVGSPLSLECTVEGTSNPNLYWYRQAAGRGLQLLFYSVGIGQISSEVPQNLSASRPQDRQFILSSKKLLLSDSGFYLCAWSAAIGTRGNTIYFGEGSWLTVV.

The chain joins TRBV6-1 to TRBJ1-4; D remains unclear. In germline, CDR1 is MNHNS, CDR2 SASEGT. With 7 bases removed from V and 8 bases from J, the gap between germline ends came to 17 bases. This CDR3 has 14 residues. The CDR3 loop is CASTRNQEREKLFF. The CDR3 DNA sequence: TGTGCCAGCACTAGGAACCAAGAGAGGGAAAAACTGTTTTTT.

The chain is built from TRBV11-1 and TRBJ1-1; 8 positions agree with TRBD1. The CDR3 sequence is 14 residues long. In germline, CDR1 is SGHAT, CDR2 FQDESV (reference sequence). V dropped 3 bases and J dropped 5; count of bases not matched to a gene: 5. CDR3 sequence (DNA): TGTGCCAGCAGCTTCAGGGGGCGCAGGACTGAAGCTTTCTTT. Translated: CASSFRGRRTEAFF.

The J gene is TRBJ2-5, the V gene TRBV27; 8 bases fit TRBD2. Losses at the gene ends were 5 bases for V and 3 bases for J; bases not matched to a gene: 2. The germline V gene has CDR1 MNHEY and CDR2 SMNVEV (reference sequence). The CDR3 is 13 residues long. Here the CDR3 reads CASSRGGKETQYF. CDR3 nucleotides: TGTGCCAGCAGTCGGGGGGGCAAAGAGACCCAGTACTTC.

V gene TRBV6-5 combines with J gene TRBJ2-1; 11 bases fit TRBD2. Germline V gene sequence: CDR1 MNHEY, CDR2 SVGAGI. With V trimmed by 7 bases and J by 9 bases, 8 bases remained unmatched. The CDR3 covers 14 residues. The CDR3 region is CASTRLAGTVEQFF. The CDR3 region has the DNA TGTGCCAGCACACGACTAGCGGGAACGGTTGAGCAGTTCTTC.

The rearrangement links TRBV5-1 to TRBJ2-7, with 8 bases fitting TRBD1. Germline V gene data show CDR1 as SGHRS and CDR2 as YFSETQ. V lost 0 bases, J lost 2 bases, and 13 bases stayed unmatched. The CDR3 totals 18 residues. The CDR3 nucleotides are TGCGCCAGCAGCTTGGTAACAGGGGGATCCTGGGTAACCTACGAGCAGTACTTC. Its translation: CASSLVTGGSWVTYEQYF.

This clone was counted between two and nine times. The rearrangement joins TRBV6-5 to TRBJ2-7; perhaps TRBD2 as D (6 bases). The CDR3 runs 13 residues. Germline lookup yields CDR1 MNHEY and CDR2 SVGAGI. Trimming removed 6 bases from V and 6 bases from J, with 15 bases in between. The CDR3 here is CASSGGIGSEQYF. The CDR3 DNA reads TGTGCCAGCAGCGGGGGTATTGGCAGCGAGCAGTACTTC.

This clone has a single count. This chain links TRBV29-1 with TRBJ2-7; 9 nucleotides line up with TRBD1. V shed 4 bases and J 2 bases; nucleotides not matched to a gene: 3. This CDR3 comprises 13 residues. The germline CDR1 and CDR2 sequences are SQVTM and ANQGSEA. CDR3: CSVVGDRAYEQYF. For the CDR3, the DNA is TGCAGCGTTGTCGGGGACAGGGCCTACGAGCAGTACTTC.

CDR3 sequence reads: CASRAGTGELFF. As DNA, the CDR3 is TGTGCCAGCAGGGCAGGCACCGGGGAGCTGTTTTTT. The gene calls are TRBV28 and TRBJ2-2; no definite D call. CDR3 size: 12 residues. Germline lookup yields CDR1 MDHEN and CDR2 SYDVKM. Trimming took 6 bases from V and 4 from J, leaving 6 bases between them.

This clone was recorded only once. The CDR3 bases are TGCGCCAGCAGCCTTCCGACAGGGATGAGCAATCAGCCCCAGCATTTT. As protein: CASSLPTGMSNQPQHF. The gene calls are TRBV4-1 and TRBJ1-5; 7 positions agree with TRBD1. The CDR3 is made up of 16 amino acids. Germline V CDR1 and CDR2: MGHRA, YSYEKL. J gave up 1 base and V 4 bases, and 7 bases lay outside the gene matches.

The gene calls are TRBV7-8 and TRBJ2-7; 8 bases line up with TRBD1. CDR3 length: 15 amino acids. J gave up 7 bases and V 5 bases, and 13 bases lay outside the gene matches. Germline V gene lookup returns CDR1 SGHVS and CDR2 FQNEAQ. This chain's CDR3 is CASSTGDRLLREQYF. CDR3 DNA sequence: TGTGCCAGCAGCACAGGGGACAGGTTGTTGAGGGAGCAGTACTTC.

The chain employs TRBV6-5 and TRBJ1-1, with D possibly TRBD1 on 5 matching bases. The CDR3 runs to 12 residues. Trimming shortened V by 6 bases and J by 9 bases, and 14 bases separated the two germline ends. Germline V gene sequence: CDR1 MNHEY, CDR2 SVGAGI. This CDR3 reads CASSRAGSKAFF. The CDR3 DNA reads as TGTGCCAGCAGCCGGGCAGGGTCAAAAGCTTTCTTT.

This sequence joins TRBV12-1 and TRBJ2-7; the table calls TRBD2, which could not be checked here. TRBV12-1 is a listed pseudogene. This CDR3 has 14 amino acids. The CDR3 reads CASSPPWAGGEQYF. The DNA of the CDR3 is TGTGCCAGCAGCCCCCCATGGGCGGGAGGCGAGCAGTACTTC.

The chain links TRBV11-1 to TRBJ2-7, with 9 bases identical to TRBD1. The J segment lost 2 bases and the V segment lost 6 bases, leaving 8 bases of the junction unmatched. The germline V gene encodes CDR1 SGHAT and CDR2 FQDESV (reference sequence). This CDR3 has 15 amino acids. The CDR3 protein is CASRPPGQGPYEQYF. The CDR3 bases are TGTGCCAGCAGACCACCGGGACAGGGCCCCTACGAGCAGTACTTC.